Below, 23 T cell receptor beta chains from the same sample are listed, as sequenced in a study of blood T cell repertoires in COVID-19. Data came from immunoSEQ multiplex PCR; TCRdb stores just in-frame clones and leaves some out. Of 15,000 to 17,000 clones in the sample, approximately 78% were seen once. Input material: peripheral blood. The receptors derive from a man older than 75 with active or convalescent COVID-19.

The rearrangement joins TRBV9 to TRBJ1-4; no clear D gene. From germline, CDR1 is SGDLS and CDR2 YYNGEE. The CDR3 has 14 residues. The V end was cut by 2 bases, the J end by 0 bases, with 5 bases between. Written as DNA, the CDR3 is TGTGCCAGCAGCGTCCAGGCAACTAATGAAAAACTGTTTTTT. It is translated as CASSVQATNEKLFF.

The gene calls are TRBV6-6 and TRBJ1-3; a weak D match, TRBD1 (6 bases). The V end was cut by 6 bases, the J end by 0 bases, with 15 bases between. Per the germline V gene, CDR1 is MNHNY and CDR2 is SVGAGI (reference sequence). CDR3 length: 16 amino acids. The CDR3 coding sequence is TGTGCCAGCAGGGGGAACAGGGCCCACTCTGGAAACACCATATATTTT. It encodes CASRGNRAHSGNTIYF.

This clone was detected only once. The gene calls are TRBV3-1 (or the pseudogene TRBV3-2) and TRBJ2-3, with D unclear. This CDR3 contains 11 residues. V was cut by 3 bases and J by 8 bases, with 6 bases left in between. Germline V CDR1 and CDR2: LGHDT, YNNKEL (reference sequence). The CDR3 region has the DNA TGTGCCAGCAGCCACGGTATTACGCAGTATTTT. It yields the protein CASSHGITQYF.

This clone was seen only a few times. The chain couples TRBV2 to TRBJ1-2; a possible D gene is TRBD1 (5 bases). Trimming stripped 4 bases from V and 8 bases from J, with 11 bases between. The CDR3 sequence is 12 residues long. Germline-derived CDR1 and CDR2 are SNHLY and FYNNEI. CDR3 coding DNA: TGTGCCAGCAGTGGAGGATGGGGCGGCTACACCTTC. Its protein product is CASSGGWGGYTF.

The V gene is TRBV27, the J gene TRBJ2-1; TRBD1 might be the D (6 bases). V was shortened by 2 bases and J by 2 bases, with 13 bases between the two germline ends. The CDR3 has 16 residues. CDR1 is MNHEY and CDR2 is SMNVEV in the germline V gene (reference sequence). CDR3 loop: CASSLRGRGPYNEQFF. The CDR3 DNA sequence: TGTGCCAGCAGTTTAAGAGGCAGGGGTCCCTACAATGAGCAGTTCTTC.

CDR3 residues: CSVARDTEAFF. CDR3 in DNA: TGCAGCGTTGCCCGGGACACTGAAGCTTTCTTT. This chain uses TRBV29-1 with TRBJ1-1; D is uncertain. V lost 4 bases and J 3 bases, leaving 6 bases between the germline ends. Germline-derived CDR1 and CDR2 are SQVTM and ANQGSEA. The CDR3 covers 11 residues.

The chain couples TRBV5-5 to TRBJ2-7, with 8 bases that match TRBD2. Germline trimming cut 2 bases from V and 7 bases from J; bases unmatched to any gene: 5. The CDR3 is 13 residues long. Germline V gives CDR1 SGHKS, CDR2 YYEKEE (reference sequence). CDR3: CASSFGLAGEQYF. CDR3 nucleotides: TGTGCCAGCAGCTTTGGGCTAGCGGGTGAGCAGTACTTC. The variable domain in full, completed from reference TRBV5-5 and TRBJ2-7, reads DAGVTQSPTHLIKTRGQQVTLRCSPISGHKSVSWYQQVLGQGPQFIFQYYEKEERGRGNFPDRFSARQFPNYSSELNVNALLLGDSALYLCASSFGLAGEQYFGPGTRLTVT.

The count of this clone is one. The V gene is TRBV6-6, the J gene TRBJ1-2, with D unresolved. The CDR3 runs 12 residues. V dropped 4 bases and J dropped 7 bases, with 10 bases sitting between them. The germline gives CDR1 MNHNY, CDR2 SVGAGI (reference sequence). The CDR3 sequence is CASSSPTGGYTF. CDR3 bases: TGTGCCAGCAGTTCCCCGACGGGTGGCTACACCTTC.

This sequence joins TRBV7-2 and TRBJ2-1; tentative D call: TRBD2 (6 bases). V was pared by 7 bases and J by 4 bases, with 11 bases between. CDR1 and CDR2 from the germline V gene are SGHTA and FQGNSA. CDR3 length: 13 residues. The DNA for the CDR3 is TGTGCCAGCACCCCGGAGGGTTACAATGAGCAGTTCTTC. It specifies CASTPEGYNEQFF.

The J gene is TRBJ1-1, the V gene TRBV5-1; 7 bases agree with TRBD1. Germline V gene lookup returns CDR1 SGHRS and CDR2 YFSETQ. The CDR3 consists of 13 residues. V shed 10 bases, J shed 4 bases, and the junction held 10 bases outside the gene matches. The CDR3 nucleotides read TGCGCCTCCCAGCCTCAGGGGGGCACTGAAGCTTTCTTT. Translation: CASQPQGGTEAFF.

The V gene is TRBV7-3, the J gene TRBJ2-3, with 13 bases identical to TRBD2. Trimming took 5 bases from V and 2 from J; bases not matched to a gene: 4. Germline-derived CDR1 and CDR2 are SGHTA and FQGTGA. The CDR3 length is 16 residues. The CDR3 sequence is CASSKTSGGLTDTQYF. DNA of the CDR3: TGTGCCAGCAGCAAGACTAGCGGGGGGCTCACAGATACGCAGTATTTT.

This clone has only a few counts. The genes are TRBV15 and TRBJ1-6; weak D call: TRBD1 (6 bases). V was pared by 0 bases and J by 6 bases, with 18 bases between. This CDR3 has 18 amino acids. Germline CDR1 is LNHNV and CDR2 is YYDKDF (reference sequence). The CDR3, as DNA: TGTGCCACCAGCAGAGATCCCCCGGAAAGGGGGATTAATTCACCCCTCCACTTT. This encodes CATSRDPPERGINSPLHF.

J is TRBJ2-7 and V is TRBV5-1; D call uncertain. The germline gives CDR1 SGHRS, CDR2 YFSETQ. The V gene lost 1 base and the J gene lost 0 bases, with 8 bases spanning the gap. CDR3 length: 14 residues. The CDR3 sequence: CASSLNPVSYEQYF. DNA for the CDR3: TGCGCCAGCAGCTTGAACCCGGTCTCCTACGAGCAGTACTTC.

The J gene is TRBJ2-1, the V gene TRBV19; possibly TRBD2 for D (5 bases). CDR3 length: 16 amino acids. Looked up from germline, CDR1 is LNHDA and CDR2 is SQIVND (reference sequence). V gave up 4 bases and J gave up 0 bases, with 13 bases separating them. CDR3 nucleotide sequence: TGTGCCAGTAGTAGCCAAAGCGGAGGCTCCTACAATGAGCAGTTCTTC. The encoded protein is CASSSQSGGSYNEQFF.

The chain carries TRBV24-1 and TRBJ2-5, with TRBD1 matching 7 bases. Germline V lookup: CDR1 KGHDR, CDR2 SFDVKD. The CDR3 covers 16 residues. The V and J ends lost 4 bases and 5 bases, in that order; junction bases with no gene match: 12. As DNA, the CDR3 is TGTGCCACCAGTGACTCAAAGACAGGGTCCCTGGAGACCCAGTACTTC. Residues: CATSDSKTGSLETQYF.

The CDR3 region is CASSVTTGGTEAFF. CDR3 DNA sequence: TGTGCCAGCAGTGTCACCACAGGGGGTACTGAAGCTTTCTTT. The chain recombines TRBV28 with TRBJ1-1, with TRBD1 matching 8 bases. The V segment lost 5 bases and the J segment 5 bases; nucleotides outside the gene matches: 7. The germline V gene has CDR1 MDHEN and CDR2 SYDVKM. This CDR3 comprises 14 residues.

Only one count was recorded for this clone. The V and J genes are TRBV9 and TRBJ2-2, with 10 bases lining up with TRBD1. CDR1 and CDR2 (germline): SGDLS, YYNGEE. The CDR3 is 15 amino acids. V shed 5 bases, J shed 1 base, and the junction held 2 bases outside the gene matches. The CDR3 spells CASSWTGGNTGELFF. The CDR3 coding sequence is TGTGCCAGCAGTTGGACAGGGGGGAACACCGGGGAGCTGTTTTTT.

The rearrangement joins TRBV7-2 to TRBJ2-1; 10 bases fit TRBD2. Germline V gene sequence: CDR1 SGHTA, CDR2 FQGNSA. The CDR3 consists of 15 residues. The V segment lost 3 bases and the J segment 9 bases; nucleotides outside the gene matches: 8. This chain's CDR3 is CASSLVAGGRLEQFF. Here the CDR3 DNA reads TGTGCCAGCAGCTTGGTAGCGGGGGGCCGACTTGAGCAGTTCTTC.

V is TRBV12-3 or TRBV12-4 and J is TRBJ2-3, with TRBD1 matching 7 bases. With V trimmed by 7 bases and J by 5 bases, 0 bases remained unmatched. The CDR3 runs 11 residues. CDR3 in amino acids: CASNRGDTQYF. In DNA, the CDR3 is TGTGCCAGCAACAGGGGAGATACGCAGTATTTT.

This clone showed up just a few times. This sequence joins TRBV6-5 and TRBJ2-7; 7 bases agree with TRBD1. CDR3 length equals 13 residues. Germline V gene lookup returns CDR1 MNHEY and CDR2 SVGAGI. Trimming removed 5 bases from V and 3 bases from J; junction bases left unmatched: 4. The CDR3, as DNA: TGTGCCAGCAGTCGGGACAGCCTCTACGAGCAGTACTTC. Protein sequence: CASSRDSLYEQYF.

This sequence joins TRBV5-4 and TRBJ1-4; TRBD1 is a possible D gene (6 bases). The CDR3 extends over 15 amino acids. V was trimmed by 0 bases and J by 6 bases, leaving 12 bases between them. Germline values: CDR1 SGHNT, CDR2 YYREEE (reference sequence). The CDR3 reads CASSLAGGGDEKLFF. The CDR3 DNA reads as TGTGCCAGCAGCTTGGCCGGAGGGGGGGATGAAAAACTGTTTTTT.

CDR3 residues: CASSYGQVETGELFF. For the CDR3, the DNA is TGTGCCAGCAGTTACGGGCAGGTTGAAACCGGGGAGCTGTTTTTT. The rearrangement uses TRBV6-5 and TRBJ2-2; D unresolved. Germline CDR1 MNHEY, CDR2 SVGAGI. V was clipped by 2 bases and J by 5 bases, with 12 bases between them. This CDR3 has 15 residues.

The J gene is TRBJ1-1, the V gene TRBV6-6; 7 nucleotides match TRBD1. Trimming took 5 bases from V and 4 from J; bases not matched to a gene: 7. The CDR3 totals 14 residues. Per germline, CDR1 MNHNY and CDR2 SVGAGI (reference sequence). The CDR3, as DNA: TGTGCCAGCAGTATCGGACAGGATCGCACTGAAGCTTTCTTT. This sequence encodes CASSIGQDRTEAFF.